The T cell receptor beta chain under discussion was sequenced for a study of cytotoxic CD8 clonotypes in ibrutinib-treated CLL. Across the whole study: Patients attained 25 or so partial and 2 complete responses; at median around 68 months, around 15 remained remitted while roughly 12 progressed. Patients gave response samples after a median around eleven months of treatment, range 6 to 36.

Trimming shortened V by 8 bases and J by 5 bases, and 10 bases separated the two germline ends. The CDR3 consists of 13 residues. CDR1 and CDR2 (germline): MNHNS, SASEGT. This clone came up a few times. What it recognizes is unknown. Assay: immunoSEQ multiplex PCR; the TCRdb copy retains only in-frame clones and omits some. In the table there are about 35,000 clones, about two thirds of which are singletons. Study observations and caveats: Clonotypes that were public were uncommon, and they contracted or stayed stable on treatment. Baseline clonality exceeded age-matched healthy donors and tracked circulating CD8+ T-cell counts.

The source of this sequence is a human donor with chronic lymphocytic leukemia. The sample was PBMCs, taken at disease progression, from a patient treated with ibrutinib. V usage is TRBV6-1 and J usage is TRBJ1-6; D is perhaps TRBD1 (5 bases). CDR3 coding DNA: TGTGCCAGCGGCGGGACGAATAATTCACCCCTCCACTTT. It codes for CASGGTNNSPLHF.